Below are 32 T cell receptor beta chains sequenced from a single sample in a study of blood T cell repertoires in COVID-19. The assay was immunoSEQ multiplex PCR, and TCRdb's table has in-frame clones only and misses some. The sample contains 150,000 to 200,000 clones, around four fifths of which appear only once. The material sequenced was peripheral blood. These receptors originate from a man in his 60s with COVID-19, enrolled during active disease.

The chain recombines TRBV29-1 with TRBJ1-1; TRBD1 might be the D (6 bases). The CDR3 length is 14 residues. The ends were cut back, 7 bases at V and 1 base at J, with 16 bases in the middle. CDR1 SQVTM and CDR2 ANQGSEA come from the germline V gene. The CDR3 spells CSAGQDRRNTEAFF. CDR3 bases: TGCAGCGCTGGCCAAGACAGGAGGAACACTGAAGCTTTCTTT.

The V call is TRBV19, the J call TRBJ2-7, with 10 bases lining up with TRBD1. From germline, CDR1 is LNHDA and CDR2 SQIVND (reference sequence). There are 16 residues in the CDR3. The junction had 11 bases not matched to a gene; V was cut back by 6 bases and J by 3 bases. CDR3 protein: CASSVPGQGLGYEQYF. The CDR3 bases are TGTGCCAGTAGCGTCCCGGGACAGGGGCTGGGCTACGAGCAGTACTTC. Filled out from reference TRBV19 and TRBJ2-7, the complete variable domain reads DGGITQSPKYLFRKEGQNVTLSCEQNLNHDAMYWYRQDPGQGLRLIYYSQIVNDFQKGDIAEGYSVSREKKESFPLTVTSAQKNPTAFYLCASSVPGQGLGYEQYFGPGTRLTVT.

This chain's CDR3 is CASSSFSRGQRTEAFF. As DNA, the CDR3 is TGTGCCAGCAGTTCGTTCTCCAGGGGGCAGCGCACTGAAGCTTTCTTT. The chain has TRBV27 and TRBJ1-1, with 8 bases matching TRBD1. Per the germline V gene, CDR1 is MNHEY and CDR2 is SMNVEV (reference sequence). There are 16 residues in the CDR3. V lost 4 bases to trimming and J lost 4 bases; unmatched junction nucleotides: 11.

The V gene is TRBV2, the J gene TRBJ2-7; 7 bases line up with TRBD1. V lost 7 bases, J lost 5 bases, and 8 bases stayed unmatched. Germline assignment: CDR1 SNHLY and CDR2 FYNNEI. CDR3 length equals 13 residues. Here the CDR3 DNA reads TGTGCCAGCATTGGGGTCAGGGGGAACGAGCAGTACTTC. This translates into CASIGVRGNEQYF. Looking up the rest from reference TRBV2 and TRBJ2-7 gives the full variable domain: EPEVTQTPSHQVTQMGQEVILRCVPISNHLYFYWYRQILGQKVEFLVSFYNNEISEKSEIFDDQFSVERPDGSNFTLKIRSTKLEDSAMYFCASIGVRGNEQYFGPGTRLTVT.

A word on this clone: A single base separates this from a much larger clone, so it may be a read error. The V gene is TRBV7-6, the J gene TRBJ1-1; 8 nucleotides match TRBD1. Trimming cost V 5 bases and J 3 bases; bases outside gene matches: 8. The germline CDR1 and CDR2 sequences are SGHVS and FNYEAQ. This CDR3 spans 15 amino acids. The CDR3 spells CASSQRTGWDTEAFF. CDR3 nucleotide sequence: TGTGCCAGCAGCCAAAGGACAGGGTGGGACACTGAAGCTTTCTTT.

CDR3 sequence (DNA): TGTGCCAGCAGTTACGGTTTCAGGGGCGGCTACACCTTC. It encodes CASSYGFRGGYTF. This chain joins TRBV6-5 and TRBJ1-2; tentative D call: TRBD1 (6 bases). CDR3 length: 13 amino acids. Germline V gives CDR1 MNHEY, CDR2 SVGAGI. V was shortened by 2 bases and J by 8 bases, with 12 bases between the two germline ends.

The chain has TRBV11-3 and TRBJ2-1, with 7 bases matching TRBD1. Germline CDR1 reads SGHNT; CDR2 reads YENEEA. The CDR3 is made up of 15 amino acids. The ends lost 1 base at V and 4 bases at J; junction bases unmatched: 4. The CDR3 sequence is CASSLGGGWYNEQFF. In DNA, the CDR3 is TGTGCCAGCAGCTTAGGAGGGGGCTGGTACAATGAGCAGTTCTTC.

This rearrangement joins TRBV6-5 to TRBJ1-6; D gene unclear. The CDR3 contains 15 residues. With 2 bases removed from V and 7 bases from J, the gap between germline ends came to 12 bases. Germline V gene sequence: CDR1 MNHEY, CDR2 SVGAGI. In DNA, the CDR3 is TGTGCCAGCAGTTACGAGGGAAGCGGAAATTCACCCCTCCACTTT. This gives the protein CASSYEGSGNSPLHF.

This rearrangement joins TRBV19 to TRBJ2-7; TRBD1 matches 7 bases. CDR1 LNHDA and CDR2 SQIVND come from the germline V gene (reference sequence). The CDR3 length is 15 residues. V lost 4 bases and J lost 2; bases outside the gene matches: 8. The DNA of the CDR3 is TGTGCCAGTAGTAGACCGGGACAGCCGACCTACGAGCAGTACTTC. As protein: CASSRPGQPTYEQYF.

J is TRBJ1-4 and V is TRBV19; 7 positions agree with TRBD1. The V segment lost 6 bases and the J segment 8 bases; nucleotides outside the gene matches: 12. Germline CDR1 and CDR2: LNHDA and SQIVND (reference sequence). This CDR3 is 15 amino acids long. The CDR3 protein is CASRPDRAGGEKLFF. In nucleotides, the CDR3 is TGTGCCAGTAGACCAGACAGGGCCGGAGGAGAAAAACTGTTTTTT.

This clone was found a few times. This same CDR3 is encoded by further DNA sequences in the sample. CDR3 protein: CASSPRTGTNSNQPQHF. In DNA, the CDR3 is TGTGCCAGCTCACCGCGGACAGGGACTAATAGCAATCAGCCCCAGCATTTT. The rearrangement links TRBV18 to TRBJ1-5; 8 nucleotides agree with TRBD1. The CDR3 spans 17 residues. Per the germline V gene, CDR1 is KGHSH and CDR2 is LQKENI. J was trimmed by 0 bases and V by 3 bases; bases with no gene match: 7.

This clone was detected a few times. The gene calls are TRBV28 and TRBJ1-5, with TRBD1 as a possible D gene (6 bases). V lost 7 bases to trimming and J lost 3 bases, with 16 bases between them. Looked up from germline, CDR1 is MDHEN and CDR2 is SYDVKM. The CDR3 extends over 15 amino acids. This chain's CDR3 is CASKRQGPDNQPQHF. Here the CDR3 DNA reads TGTGCCAGCAAACGTCAGGGGCCGGACAATCAGCCCCAGCATTTT. Variable domain in full (rest from reference TRBV28 and TRBJ1-5): DVKVTQSSRYLVKRTGEKVFLECVQDMDHENMFWYRQDPGLGLRLIYFSYDVKMKEKGDIPEGYSVSREKKERFSLILESASTNQTSMYLCASKRQGPDNQPQHFGDGTRLSIL.

This clone was detected ten times or more. The chain combines TRBV5-1 with TRBJ1-6, with 8 nucleotides matching TRBD1. The CDR3 is made up of 14 amino acids. With 4 bases clipped from V and 6 bases from J, the junction kept 3 bases outside the gene matches. Germline V gene sequence: CDR1 SGHRS, CDR2 YFSETQ. The CDR3, as DNA: TGCGCCAGCAGCACCGACAGGGGTAATTCACCCCTCCACTTT. Its protein product is CASSTDRGNSPLHF.

This clone has only a few counts. The rearrangement links TRBV10-3 to TRBJ1-1, with 9 bases matching TRBD1. Germline V gives CDR1 ENHRY, CDR2 SYGVKD. This CDR3 is 15 amino acids long. Trimming at V came to 5 bases and at J to 2 bases, leaving 6 bases not matched to a gene. The CDR3 loop reads CAISTRQGGNTEAFF. CDR3 nucleotide sequence: TGTGCCATCAGTACCCGACAGGGGGGCAACACTGAAGCTTTCTTT.

This chain joins TRBV5-5 and TRBJ1-6, with D tentatively TRBD1 (5 bases). CDR1 and CDR2 from the germline V gene are SGHKS and YYEKEE (reference sequence). The V and J ends lost 3 bases and 5 bases respectively, with 9 bases between them. The CDR3 is made up of 14 amino acids. The CDR3 DNA reads as TGTGCCAGCAGCTCCGGGACTAATAATTCACCCCTCCACTTT. Protein: CASSSGTNNSPLHF. Full variable domain (outside the CDR3, taken from reference TRBV5-5 and TRBJ1-6): DAGVTQSPTHLIKTRGQQVTLRCSPISGHKSVSWYQQVLGQGPQFIFQYYEKEERGRGNFPDRFSARQFPNYSSELNVNALLLGDSALYLCASSSGTNNSPLHFGNGTRLTVT.

In its sample, this clone was seen once. DNA of the CDR3: TGCGCCAGCAGCTTGGAGGGAGGTGGACTCTACGAGCAGTACTTC. Its translation: CASSLEGGGLYEQYF. The chain joins TRBV5-1 to TRBJ2-7; weak D call: TRBD2 (6 bases). CDR1 is SGHRS and CDR2 is YFSETQ in the germline V gene. The CDR3 runs to 15 residues. V was trimmed by 0 bases and J by 3 bases, leaving 13 bases between them. The complete variable domain, with remaining parts taken from reference TRBV5-1 and TRBJ2-7, reads KAGVTQTPRYLIKTRGQQVTLSCSPISGHRSVSWYQQTPGQGLQFLFEYFSETQRNKGNFPGRFSGRQFSNSRSEMNVSTLELGDSALYLCASSLEGGGLYEQYFGPGTRLTVT.

The V call is TRBV6-5, the J call TRBJ1-1; D is uncertain. The germline V and J ends were trimmed by 7 bases and 5 bases, with 20 bases remaining between them. This CDR3 spans 15 amino acids. Germline loops: CDR1 MNHEY, CDR2 SVGAGI. CDR3 loop: CASTQTHNRGTEAFF. The CDR3, as DNA: TGTGCCAGCACCCAGACACATAACCGGGGAACTGAAGCTTTCTTT.

The chain has TRBV18 and TRBJ2-7; TRBD1 agrees at 9 bases. Germline V gene data show CDR1 as KGHSH and CDR2 as LQKENI. This CDR3 has 14 amino acids. V lost 8 bases, J lost 4 bases, and 9 bases stayed unmatched. The CDR3, as DNA: TGTGCCAGCGGAGCCGGGACAGGGTCGTACGAGCAGTACTTC. Translated, it gives CASGAGTGSYEQYF.

V usage is TRBV28 and J usage is TRBJ1-5; 7 nucleotides agree with TRBD1. Germline V lookup: CDR1 MDHEN, CDR2 SYDVKM. The CDR3 sequence is 17 residues long. The J segment lost 0 bases and the V segment lost 4 bases, leaving 9 bases of the junction unmatched. CDR3 sequence: CASSSTGTVYSNQPQHF. DNA for the CDR3: TGTGCCAGCAGTTCTACCGGGACAGTTTATAGCAATCAGCCCCAGCATTTT.

The rearrangement uses TRBV3-1 (or the pseudogene TRBV3-2) and TRBJ1-6, with 10 bases that match TRBD1. V lost 0 bases to trimming and J lost 8 bases; unmatched junction nucleotides: 7. The CDR3 spans 17 residues. Germline V gene sequence: CDR1 LGHDT, CDR2 YNNKEL (reference sequence). The CDR3 protein is CASSQDPGQGIYSPLHF. The CDR3 DNA follows: TGTGCCAGCAGCCAAGATCCGGGACAGGGGATCTATTCACCCCTCCACTTT.

This chain joins TRBV5-1 and TRBJ1-1, with D possibly matching TRBD1 (5 bases). Trimming shortened V by 4 bases and J by 1 base, and 11 bases separated the two germline ends. Germline V gives CDR1 SGHRS, CDR2 YFSETQ. This CDR3 spans 14 amino acids. The CDR3 loop reads CASSIQGTNTEAFF. The CDR3 DNA follows: TGCGCCAGCAGCATCCAGGGCACGAACACTGAAGCTTTCTTT.

The rearrangement uses TRBV24-1 and TRBJ2-7, with 7 bases that match TRBD1. Germline loops: CDR1 KGHDR, CDR2 SFDVKD. V was pared by 7 bases and J by 3 bases, with 23 bases of the junction left unmatched. The CDR3 has 19 amino acids. This chain's CDR3 is CATSKTTPRKEQGIYEQYF. CDR3 DNA: TGTGCCACCAGCAAGACCACTCCAAGAAAAGAACAGGGGATCTACGAGCAGTACTTC.

This clone was seen a single time. The gene calls are TRBV19 and TRBJ2-1, with 9 bases identical to TRBD2. Germline V lookup: CDR1 LNHDA, CDR2 SQIVND (reference sequence). Trimming cost V 6 bases and J 10 bases; bases outside gene matches: 10. The CDR3 extends over 14 amino acids. CDR3 sequence: CASRVTSGPREQFF. CDR3 in DNA: TGTGCCAGTAGGGTGACTAGCGGCCCTAGAGAGCAGTTCTTC.

This chain links TRBV2 with TRBJ1-1; D is unclear. The germline V gene encodes CDR1 SNHLY and CDR2 FYNNEI. This CDR3 spans 12 amino acids. Deletions cut 1 base from V and 11 bases from J, with 11 bases between. The CDR3 reads CASSEGAEWAFF. The DNA for the CDR3 is TGTGCCAGCAGTGAAGGTGCCGAGTGGGCTTTCTTT.

V is TRBV18 and J is TRBJ1-2; 8 nucleotides match TRBD1. This CDR3 is 14 amino acids long. V dropped 2 bases and J dropped 3; count of bases not matched to a gene: 2. CDR1 KGHSH and CDR2 LQKENI come from the germline V gene. CDR3 residues: CASSPRTGHYGYTF. CDR3 nucleotide sequence: TGTGCCAGCTCACCAAGGACAGGGCACTATGGCTACACCTTC.

This chain uses TRBV19 with TRBJ2-5; 10 bases are a match to TRBD1. Germline CDR1 is LNHDA and CDR2 is SQIVND (reference sequence). CDR3 size: 15 residues. V lost 2 bases and J lost 5; bases outside the gene matches: 5. The CDR3 bases are TGTGCCAGTAGTATAAGGGACAGGGGAGGCGAGACCCAGTACTTC. Protein product: CASSIRDRGGETQYF.

This chain connects TRBV20-1 to TRBJ2-7; D is unresolved. Between the trimmed V and J ends, which lost 2 bases and 6 bases, there was a span of 8 bases. Looked up from germline, CDR1 is DFQATT and CDR2 is SNEGSKA (reference sequence). This CDR3 region has 11 residues. The CDR3 loop is CSARSGFEQYF. CDR3 coding DNA: TGCAGTGCTAGATCGGGTTTCGAGCAGTACTTC.

This chain joins TRBV9 and TRBJ2-1; 7 bases agree with TRBD2. Germline V gives CDR1 SGDLS, CDR2 YYNGEE. The length of the CDR3 is 15 residues. With 4 bases clipped from V and 9 bases from J, the junction kept 13 bases outside the gene matches. CDR3 bases: TGTGCCAGCAGCACGGGGGTGGGAGGGCGATTTGAGCAGTTCTTC. Translating gives CASSTGVGGRFEQFF. The entire variable domain, with the rest obtained from reference TRBV9 and TRBJ2-1, is as follows: DSGVTQTPKHLITATGQRVTLRCSPRSGDLSVYWYQQSLDQGLQFLIQYYNGEERAKGNILERFSAQQFPDLHSELNLSSLELGDSALYFCASSTGVGGRFEQFFGPGTRLTVL.

CDR3 in amino acids: CASSPEAQAHGYTF. Written as DNA, the CDR3 is TGCGCCAGCAGCCCCGAGGCACAGGCGCATGGCTACACCTTC. The gene calls are TRBV5-1 and TRBJ1-2; tentatively, D is TRBD1 (5 bases). Germline loops: CDR1 SGHRS, CDR2 YFSETQ. Trimming cost V 4 bases and J 6 bases, with 16 bases left between them. The CDR3 consists of 14 residues.

The V and J genes are TRBV7-2 and TRBJ1-6; unclear D gene. V lost 5 bases and J lost 5, with 7 bases in between. In germline, CDR1 is SGHTA, CDR2 FQGNSA. This CDR3 spans 13 amino acids. CDR3 nucleotide sequence: TGTGCCAGCAGCCCCGGGAATAATTCACCCCTCCACTTT. Protein: CASSPGNNSPLHF.

This chain uses TRBV11-2 with TRBJ1-2, with 8 bases lining up with TRBD1. This CDR3 contains 14 residues. In germline, CDR1 is SGHAT, CDR2 FQNNGV. The junction had 6 bases not matched to a gene; V was cut back by 1 base and J by 8 bases. As DNA, the CDR3 is TGTGCCAGCAGCTTAGCAGGGGGCTCGACAGGCTACACCTTC. Translating it yields CASSLAGGSTGYTF.

This sequence joins TRBV28 and TRBJ1-2, with TRBD1 identical over 7 bases. In germline, CDR1 is MDHEN, CDR2 SYDVKM. The CDR3 extends over 15 amino acids. V lost 6 bases and J lost 2; bases outside the gene matches: 9. CDR3 coding DNA: TGTGCCAGCAGCCCCGACAGGGTGGGAAACTATGGCTACACCTTC. The encoded protein is CASSPDRVGNYGYTF.